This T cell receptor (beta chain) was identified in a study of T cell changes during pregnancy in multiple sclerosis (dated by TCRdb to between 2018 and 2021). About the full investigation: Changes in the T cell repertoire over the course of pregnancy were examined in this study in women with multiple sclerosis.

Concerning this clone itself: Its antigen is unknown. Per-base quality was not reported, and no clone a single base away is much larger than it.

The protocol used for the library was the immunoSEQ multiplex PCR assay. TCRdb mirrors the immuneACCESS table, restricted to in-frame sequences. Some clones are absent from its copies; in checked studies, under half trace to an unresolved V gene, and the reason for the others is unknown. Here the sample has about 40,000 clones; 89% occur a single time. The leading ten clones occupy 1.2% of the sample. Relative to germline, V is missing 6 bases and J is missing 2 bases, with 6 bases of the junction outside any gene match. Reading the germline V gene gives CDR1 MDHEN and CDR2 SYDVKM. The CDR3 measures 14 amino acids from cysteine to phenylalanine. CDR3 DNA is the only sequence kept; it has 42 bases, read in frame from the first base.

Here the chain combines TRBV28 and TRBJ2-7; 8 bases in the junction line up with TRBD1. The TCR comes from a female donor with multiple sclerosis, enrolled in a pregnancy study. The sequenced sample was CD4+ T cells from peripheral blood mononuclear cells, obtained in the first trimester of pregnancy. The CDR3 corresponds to CASSLGTGAYEQYF. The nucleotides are TGTGCCAGCAGCCTCGGGACAGGAGCCTACGAGCAGTACTTC.